This T cell receptor beta chain was retrieved from a study of shared clonotypes between healthy human individuals (dated by TCRdb to 2018 to 2021). For the wider study: A few men and two women, aged 18 to 49 years, made up the cohort. For each donor, CD4 naive and CD4 memory were each given three plates, CD8 naive was given two plates, and CD8 memory was given one plate. To estimate repertoire size and how much clonotypes are shared between individuals, the study performed deep sequencing of blood TCR repertoires from a handful of healthy adults. Libraries were prepared and TCR repertoires were sequenced by different laboratories using diverse techniques, in order to increase sequencing depth and limit assay-specific biases. Per donor, leukapheresis produced somewhere between about 0.94 and 9.5 billion PBMCs.

CD8 naive samples were CD45RO-negative cells positively selected for CCR7, giving a CD45RA+CCR7+ population that excluded TemRA cells. Donors were healthy HIV-negative adults with no recently reported acute infections or vaccinations. Every donor was a Caucasian adult residing in Nashville, Tennessee, USA. Blood was collected by leukapheresis, and PBMCs were isolated by Ficoll-Histopaque density gradient centrifugation and then cryopreserved in liquid nitrogen vapor phase. Analytical flow cytometry was used to check the purity and quantity of each magnetically sorted T cell population. From each sorted fraction, genomic DNA was isolated and quantified by UV absorbance on a Nanodrop 2000c. Remarks on this clone: What antigen it recognizes has not been identified. Base qualities are not recorded, but no much larger clone differs from it by a single base.

Using the deep immunoSEQ assay, multiplex PCR amplified TCR CDR3 regions from genomic DNA. Extracted genomic DNA from each cell subset was distributed evenly across all wells of several immunoSEQ 96-well plates, and each plate was treated as a replicate. For sorted subsets, 150 to 250 ng of genomic DNA, equivalent to about 30,000 T cell genomes, went into each replicate PCR. Purified libraries were quantified with a Qubit 3.0 fluorometer, sized on a Bioanalyzer 2100, and re-quantified with the KAPA Library Quantification kit. Each immunoSEQ 96-well plate was sequenced on its own single-read 150-cycle Illumina NextSeq 550 flow cell. Per the original workflow: Because only junctional sequences without quality scores were contained in the immunoSEQ output, filtering matching that applied to full-length reads could not be performed. To assign V/J genes and CDR3, sequences were annotated against IMGT germline references using PyIR, a Python wrapper for IgBLAST v1.9. Reads were filtered out if the reads had weak V/J assignments (E-value above 1e-6), no CDR3, stop codons, out-of-frame junctions, or ambiguous translated residues. V3J clonotypes were defined by identical inferred V gene, J gene, and CDR3 amino acid sequence. Percentage overlap between repertoires was calculated by dividing the number of shared unique clonotypes by the size of the smaller repertoire. Richness of each repertoire was evaluated using RTK rarefaction, the Chao1 estimator, and Recon v2.1 estimates of unobserved clonotypes. For all TCRbeta clonotypes obtained by the gDNA method from a few donors, generation probabilities were computed with OLGA. The clones in this table, taken by TCRdb from immuneACCESS, are in-frame only. Not every clone is retained; where verified, under half of the shortfall comes from an unresolved V gene, and the cause of the rest is unknown. The V and J calls and clone size are taken from that table; D and trimming were inferred from the DNA. The sample data list 500,000 to 700,000 clones, and approximately 96% of these were observed just once. The ten largest clones capture 0.095% to 0.14% of the sample.

What the research found in general, with its limitations: Even with the large sequencing depth, rarefaction of the sorted-subset datasets indicated that sequencing was incomplete. Naive subsets generally had larger estimated clonotype richness than memory subsets. Higher generation probabilities were observed for clonotypes shared by all four sorted-subset donors than for non-shared clonotypes. Sampling was limited to blood, and TCR repertoires in tissue likely differ from TCR repertoires in blood. Pairwise subsampling led to the expectation that sequencing depth would affect the degree of clonotype sharing among donors. Around 5% of naive CD4, 3.5% of naive CD8, approximately 2.2% of memory CD4, and 0.4% of memory CD8 clonotypes were shared across a few donors. The small number of donors limited the genetic and exposure-history diversity represented.

Reading from cysteine to phenylalanine, the CDR3 counts 15 amino acids. Solely the CDR3 DNA is kept, with 45 bases framed from the first base. Here V drops 1 base and J drops 7 bases, and the junction holds 7 bases not matched to any gene. CDR1 MGHDK and CDR2 SYGVNS were looked up in the germline V gene. The receptor chain draws on TRBV25-1 and TRBJ1-2, with 9 junctional bases fitting TRBD1. The sample consisted of naive CD8+ T cells sorted from blood. The intended sense of this specimen's cell subset or site label: CD45RA+CCR7+. The clonotype was recovered from a woman aged 30 to 39 in good health. The DNA is TGTGCCAGCAGTGAATTCGACAGGGGGACGAGTGGCTACACCTTC. The translation is CASSEFDRGTSGYTF.